This T cell receptor beta chain was sequenced in a study of blood T cell repertoires in COVID-19 (dated by TCRdb to between 2020 and 2021). In the study overall: Samples covering the acute and convalescent phases of COVID-19 were provided by collaborators in the United States, Italy and Spain. Where available, HLA class I and class II types were taken from metadata supplied by the sample provider and were not determined by assay-based typing. The prospective study material was composed of cDNA or gDNA derived from T cells, B-cell-depleted T cells, or PBMCs. Nearly every sample came with metadata listing a de-identified subject ID, COVID-19 status, age in years and sex. Deeply sampled blood TCRbeta repertoires from subjects exposed to, actively infected with, or recovered from COVID-19 were included in the dataset. The repertoires were released in a freely available public database meant as a resource for research on the immune response to SARS-CoV-2. Samples were obtained from the ongoing ImmuneRACE study (first 160 participants) and from 950 to 1,500 subjects provided by 6 global collaborators. The research as a whole found: The quantity of clinical and demographic metadata differed by source and by participant and was supplied without curation.

With regard to this clone: Which antigen it targets is not known. No per-base quality is available; no much larger clone lies one base away.

TCRbeta CDR3 regions were amplified from genomic DNA by means of the immunoSEQ Assay, a bias-controlled multiplex PCR. The paper's processing steps were these. The number of nucleated cells in each sample was estimated by amplification of reference gene primers within the assay. To quantify the absolute abundance of each unique TCRbeta CDR3 rearrangement, sequence reads were collapsed and filtered. For each sample, productive Simpson clonality was calculated by taking the square root of Simpson's diversity index across productive rearrangements. TCRdb took over this immuneACCESS table, retaining in-frame rearrangements with V and J assigned. Such tables are incomplete; in checked studies, under half of the missing clones stem from an unresolved V gene, and the remainder is unexplained. V, J and clone size are those of that table, while D and trimming were read from the DNA. Within this sample are 150,000 or so clones, with about 90% of them counted one time only. The top ten hold around 7% of the sample.

In the prospective study, participants were roughly 18 to 100 years old, resided in under 30 geographic areas of the United States, and were enrolled through a virtual design. Cohort assignment in the prospective study relied on participant-reported clinical history from a screening survey and a study questionnaire. Recovered participants in ImmuneRACE Cohort 3 were defined as having two consecutive negative NP/OP PCR tests, clearance from a healthcare professional, or resolution of symptoms. In the prospective study, mobile phlebotomists collected whole blood, serum and a nasopharyngeal or oropharyngeal swab from each participant. Prospective study participants could optionally give additional blood draws and questionnaires over an approximately two-month period. Blood samples from the prospective study were shipped frozen or at room temperature prior to DNA extraction. V is shortened by 8 bases, J by 7 bases, and the region joining them spans 15 bases. The CDR3 covers 13 residues, taking in both the cysteine and the phenylalanine. The kept DNA is CDR3 alone, 39 bases in frame from the first base.

The source is a woman aged 45-65 years who had recovered from COVID-19. The chain links TRBV12-3 or TRBV12-4 with TRBJ2-1, with no confident D gene call. The sample taken for sequencing was PBMCs or T cells enriched from blood (not recorded which). The DNA reads as follows: TGTGCCAGCGCCATAGTTGGTTTGAATGAGCAGTTCTTC. Its coded protein is CASAIVGLNEQFF.